Shown below are 9 T cell receptor beta chains from a single sample sequenced in a study of T cells after posttransplantation cyclophosphamide. Assay used: immunoSEQ multiplex PCR; TCRdb lists only in-frame clones, some missing. The sample lists about 21,000 clones, approximately 90% occurring once. Sampled 1 year posttransplant, controls received myeloablative marrow transplants, methotrexate and a calcineurin inhibitor. Material: PBMCs, obtained less than 400 days after allogeneic stem cell transplant with calcineurin inhibitor and methotrexate. The receptors stem from a female patient in her thirties or forties who received an allogeneic stem cell transplant from an unrelated donor, was CMV-positive, and had acute and chronic GVHD. A share of the T cells may be of graft donor origin.

This clone was observed once. This chain links TRBV15 with TRBJ2-1; TRBD2 aligns across 11 bases. CDR1 is LNHNV and CDR2 is YYDKDF in the germline V gene (reference sequence). CDR3 size: 16 residues. V dropped 3 bases and J dropped 7; count of bases not matched to a gene: 8. The CDR3 spells CATSSATLAGVNEQFF. For the CDR3, the DNA is TGTGCCACCAGCAGCGCAACACTAGCGGGAGTAAATGAGCAGTTCTTC. Looking up the rest from reference TRBV15 and TRBJ2-1 gives the full variable domain: DAMVIQNPRYQVTQFGKPVTLSCSQTLNHNVMYWYQQKSSQAPKLLFHYYDKDFNNEADTPDNFQSRRPNTSFCFLDIRSPGLGDTAMYLCATSSATLAGVNEQFFGPGTRLTVL.

The chain recombines TRBV7-9 with TRBJ2-3; 10 bases map to TRBD2. Germline V CDR1 and CDR2: SEHNR, FQNEAQ (reference sequence). The CDR3 is made up of 16 amino acids. V lost 1 base to trimming and J lost 4 bases; unmatched junction nucleotides: 5. For the CDR3, the DNA is TGTGCCAGCAGCTTAGTACTAGCGGGACGGGCAGATACGCAGTATTTT. Translating it yields CASSLVLAGRADTQYF. Using reference TRBV7-9 and TRBJ2-3 for the parts outside the CDR3, the full variable domain is DTGVSQNPRHKITKRGQNVTFRCDPISEHNRLYWYRQTLGQGPEFLTYFQNEAQLEKSRLLSDRFSAERPKGSFSTLEIQRTEQGDSAMYLCASSLVLAGRADTQYFGPGTRLTVL.

Only one count was recorded for this clone. V gene TRBV11-3 combines with J gene TRBJ1-4; 7 bases line up with TRBD1. The V segment lost 5 bases and the J segment 1 base; nucleotides outside the gene matches: 7. Germline V gene data show CDR1 as SGHNT and CDR2 as YENEEA. The CDR3 is 16 residues long. In DNA, the CDR3 is TGTGCCAGCAGCCCGAACAGGGGACGAACTAATGAAAAACTGTTTTTT. It yields the protein CASSPNRGRTNEKLFF. The variable domain in full, completed from reference TRBV11-3 and TRBJ1-4, reads EAGVVQSPRYKIIEKKQPVAFWCNPISGHNTLYWYLQNLGQGPELLIRYENEEAVDDSQLPKDRFSAERLKGVDSTLKIQPAELGDSAVYLCASSPNRGRTNEKLFFGSGTQLSVL.

The V gene is TRBV18, the J gene TRBJ2-1, with 8 nucleotides matching TRBD2. J lost 8 bases, V lost 1 base, and 7 bases had no gene match. CDR1 and CDR2 from the germline V gene are KGHSH and LQKENI. The length of the CDR3 is 15 residues. In DNA form, the CDR3 reads TGTGCCAGCTCACCACGACCCGGGACTAGTGATGAGCAGTTCTTC. It is translated as CASSPRPGTSDEQFF.

V is TRBV2 and J is TRBJ1-1, with unresolved D. Germline CDR1 reads SNHLY; CDR2 reads FYNNEI. This CDR3 comprises 11 residues. V gave up 7 bases and J gave up 1 base, with 4 bases separating them. CDR3 nucleotide sequence: TGTGCCAGCATTAGGAACACTGAAGCTTTCTTT. Residues: CASIRNTEAFF.

This sequence joins TRBV4-3 and TRBJ1-2; the match to TRBD1 covers 7 bases. The germline gives CDR1 LGHNA, CDR2 YSLEER. V lost 0 bases and J lost 0; bases outside the gene matches: 13. This CDR3 is 19 amino acids long. CDR3 sequence (DNA): TGCGCCAGCAGCCAAGACGGCGGATTAGGGACAGACACTAACTATGGCTACACCTTC. Amino acids: CASSQDGGLGTDTNYGYTF.

The chain recombines TRBV11-2 with TRBJ1-6, with TRBD1 matching over 8 bases. Germline trimming cut 5 bases from V and 11 bases from J; bases unmatched to any gene: 11. This CDR3 has 15 amino acids. The V gene's germline CDR1 is SGHAT and CDR2 FQNNGV. In nucleotides, the CDR3 is TGTGCCAGCAGCCCGACCGGGACAGGTATTACACCCCTCCACTTT. It yields the protein CASSPTGTGITPLHF.

This chain uses TRBV29-1 with TRBJ1-1, with D possibly TRBD1 on 6 matching bases. Germline V lookup: CDR1 SQVTM, CDR2 ANQGSEA. The CDR3 is 13 residues long. Trimming removed 6 bases from V and 0 bases from J, with 11 bases in between. In DNA form, the CDR3 reads TGCAGCGTCGGAAGGGACATGAACACTGAAGCTTTCTTT. Protein sequence: CSVGRDMNTEAFF.

The V and J genes are TRBV9 and TRBJ2-1; 8 positions agree with TRBD1. In germline, CDR1 is SGDLS, CDR2 YYNGEE. The CDR3 spans 15 residues. Trimming removed 3 bases from V and 8 bases from J; junction bases left unmatched: 10. The CDR3 region has the DNA TGTGCCAGCAGCGCCTTGACAGGGGTTGGGGATGAGCAGTTCTTC. This encodes CASSALTGVGDEQFF.